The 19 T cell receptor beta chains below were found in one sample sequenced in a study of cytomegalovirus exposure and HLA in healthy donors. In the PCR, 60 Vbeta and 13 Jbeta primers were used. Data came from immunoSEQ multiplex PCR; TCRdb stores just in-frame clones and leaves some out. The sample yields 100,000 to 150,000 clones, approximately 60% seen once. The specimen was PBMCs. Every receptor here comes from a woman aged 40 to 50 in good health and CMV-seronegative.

This CDR3 reads CASSSRTGGNEQYF. The CDR3 nucleotides are TGTGCCAGCAGTTCCAGGACAGGGGGAAACGAGCAGTACTTC. This rearrangement joins TRBV28 to TRBJ2-7, with 10 nucleotides matching TRBD1. Per the germline V gene, CDR1 is MDHEN and CDR2 is SYDVKM. The CDR3 length is 14 residues. Losses at the gene ends were 4 bases for V and 5 bases for J; bases not matched to a gene: 5.

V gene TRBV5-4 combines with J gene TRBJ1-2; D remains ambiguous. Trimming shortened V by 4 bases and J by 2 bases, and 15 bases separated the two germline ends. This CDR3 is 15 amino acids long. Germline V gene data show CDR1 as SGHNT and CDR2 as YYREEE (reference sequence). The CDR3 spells CASSHEVELNYGYTF. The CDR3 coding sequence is TGTGCCAGCAGCCACGAAGTTGAACTGAACTATGGCTACACCTTC.

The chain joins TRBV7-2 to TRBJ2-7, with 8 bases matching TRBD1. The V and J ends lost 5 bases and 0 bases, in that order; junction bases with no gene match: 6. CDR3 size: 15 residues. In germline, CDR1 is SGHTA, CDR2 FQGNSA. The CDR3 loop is CASSPGQGPSYEQYF. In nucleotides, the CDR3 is TGTGCCAGCAGCCCAGGACAGGGCCCCTCCTACGAGCAGTACTTC.

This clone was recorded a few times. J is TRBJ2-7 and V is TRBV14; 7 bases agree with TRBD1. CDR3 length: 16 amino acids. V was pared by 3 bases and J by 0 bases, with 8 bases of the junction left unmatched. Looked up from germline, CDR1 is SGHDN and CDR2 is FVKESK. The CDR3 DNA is TGTGCCAGCAGCCAGAGGACAGGTTTCCCCTCCTACGAGCAGTACTTC. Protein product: CASSQRTGFPSYEQYF.

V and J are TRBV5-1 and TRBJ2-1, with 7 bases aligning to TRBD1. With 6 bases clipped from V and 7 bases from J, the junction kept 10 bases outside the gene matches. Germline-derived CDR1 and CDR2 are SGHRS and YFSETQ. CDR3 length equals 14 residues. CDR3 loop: CASKRAQGINEQFF. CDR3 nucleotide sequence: TGCGCCAGCAAACGTGCACAGGGGATTAATGAGCAGTTCTTC.

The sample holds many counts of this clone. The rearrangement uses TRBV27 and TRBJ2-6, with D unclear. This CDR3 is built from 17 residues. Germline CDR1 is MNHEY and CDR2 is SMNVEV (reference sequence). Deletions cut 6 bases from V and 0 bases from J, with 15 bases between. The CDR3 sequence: CASSPTGYGSGANVLTF. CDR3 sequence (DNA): TGTGCCAGCAGCCCCACCGGGTACGGCTCTGGGGCCAACGTCCTGACTTTC.

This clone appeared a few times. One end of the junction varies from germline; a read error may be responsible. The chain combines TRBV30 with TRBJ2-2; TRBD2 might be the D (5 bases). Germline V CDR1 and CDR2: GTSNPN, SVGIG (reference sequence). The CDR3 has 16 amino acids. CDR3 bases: TGTGCCTGGAGCTATCGAACTAGTGCGAACGCCGGGGAGCTGTTTTTT. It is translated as CAWSYRTSANAGELFF.

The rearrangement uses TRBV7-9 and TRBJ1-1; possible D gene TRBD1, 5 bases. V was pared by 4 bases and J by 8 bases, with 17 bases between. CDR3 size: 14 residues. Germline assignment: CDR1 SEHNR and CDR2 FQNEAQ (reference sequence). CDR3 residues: CASSSDWGLEEAFF. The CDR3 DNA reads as TGTGCCAGCAGCTCCGACTGGGGACTGGAAGAAGCTTTCTTT. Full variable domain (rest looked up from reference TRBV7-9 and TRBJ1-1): DTGVSQNPRHKITKRGQNVTFRCDPISEHNRLYWYRQTLGQGPEFLTYFQNEAQLEKSRLLSDRFSAERPKGSFSTLEIQRTEQGDSAMYLCASSSDWGLEEAFFGQGTRLTVV.

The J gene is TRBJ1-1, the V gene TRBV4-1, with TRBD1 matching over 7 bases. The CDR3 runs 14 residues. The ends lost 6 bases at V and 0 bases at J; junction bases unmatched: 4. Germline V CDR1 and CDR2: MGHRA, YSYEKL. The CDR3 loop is CASRRDRVNTEAFF. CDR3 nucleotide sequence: TGCGCCAGCAGACGCGACAGGGTGAACACTGAAGCTTTCTTT.

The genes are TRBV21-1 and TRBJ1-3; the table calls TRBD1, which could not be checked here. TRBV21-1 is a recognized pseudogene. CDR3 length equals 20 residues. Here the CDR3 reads CASSSSDPGTGSFPGNTIYF. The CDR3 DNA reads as TGTGCCAGCAGTTCATCCGACCCCGGGACAGGGTCTTTTCCTGGAAACACCATATATTTT.

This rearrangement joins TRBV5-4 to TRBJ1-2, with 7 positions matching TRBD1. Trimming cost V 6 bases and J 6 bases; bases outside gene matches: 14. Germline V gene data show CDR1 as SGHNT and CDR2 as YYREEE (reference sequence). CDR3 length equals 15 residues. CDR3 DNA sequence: TGTGCCAGCACCCGGGTACAGGGGACCGCCGATGGCTACACCTTC. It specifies CASTRVQGTADGYTF.

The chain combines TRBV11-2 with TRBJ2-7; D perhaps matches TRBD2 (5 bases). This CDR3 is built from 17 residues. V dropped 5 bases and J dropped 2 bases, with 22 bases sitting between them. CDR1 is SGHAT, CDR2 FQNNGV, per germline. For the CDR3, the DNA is TGTGCCAGCAGCCCCATCTGGGCCCTTCAGAGGGCCTACGAGCAGTACTTC. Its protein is CASSPIWALQRAYEQYF.

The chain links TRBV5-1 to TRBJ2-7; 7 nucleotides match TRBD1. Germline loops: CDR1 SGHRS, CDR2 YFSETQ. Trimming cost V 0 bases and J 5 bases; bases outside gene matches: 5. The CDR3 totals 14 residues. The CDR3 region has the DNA TGCGCCAGCAGCTTGGGACAGGGCTACGACGAGCAGTACTTC. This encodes CASSLGQGYDEQYF.

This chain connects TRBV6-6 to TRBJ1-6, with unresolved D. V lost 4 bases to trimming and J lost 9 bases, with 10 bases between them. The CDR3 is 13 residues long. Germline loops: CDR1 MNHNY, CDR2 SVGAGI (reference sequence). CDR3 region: CASSLRLSSPLHF. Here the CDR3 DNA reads TGTGCCAGCAGTTTGAGACTGAGTTCACCCCTCCACTTT.

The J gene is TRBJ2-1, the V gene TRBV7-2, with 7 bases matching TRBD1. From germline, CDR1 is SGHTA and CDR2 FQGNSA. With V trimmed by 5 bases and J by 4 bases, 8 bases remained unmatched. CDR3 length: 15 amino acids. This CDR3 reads CASSRARQGYNEQFF. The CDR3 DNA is TGTGCCAGCAGCCGTGCGAGACAGGGTTACAATGAGCAGTTCTTC. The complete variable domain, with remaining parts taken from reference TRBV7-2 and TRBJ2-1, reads GAGVSQSPSNKVTEKGKDVELRCDPISGHTALYWYRQSLGQGLEFLIYFQGNSAPDKSGLPSDRFSAERTGGSVSTLTIQRTQQEDSAVYLCASSRARQGYNEQFFGPGTRLTVL.

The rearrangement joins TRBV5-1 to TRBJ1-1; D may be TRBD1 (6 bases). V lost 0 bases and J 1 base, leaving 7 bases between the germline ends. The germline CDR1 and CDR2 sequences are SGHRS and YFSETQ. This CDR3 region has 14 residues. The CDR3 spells CASSLGTENTEAFF. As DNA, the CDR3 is TGCGCCAGCAGCTTGGGGACAGAGAACACTGAAGCTTTCTTT.

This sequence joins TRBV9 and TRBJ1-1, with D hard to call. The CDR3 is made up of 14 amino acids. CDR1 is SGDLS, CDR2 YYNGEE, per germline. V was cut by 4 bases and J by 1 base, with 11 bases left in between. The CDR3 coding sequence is TGTGCCAGCAGCCCACCAACAGAGAACACTGAAGCTTTCTTT. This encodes CASSPPTENTEAFF.

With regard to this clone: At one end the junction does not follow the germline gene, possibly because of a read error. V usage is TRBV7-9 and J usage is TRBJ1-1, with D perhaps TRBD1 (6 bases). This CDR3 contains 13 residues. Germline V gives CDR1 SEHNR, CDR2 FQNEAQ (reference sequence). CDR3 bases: TGTGCCAGCAGGACCGACAGGAACTCTGAAGCTTTCTTT. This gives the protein CASRTDRNSEAFF.

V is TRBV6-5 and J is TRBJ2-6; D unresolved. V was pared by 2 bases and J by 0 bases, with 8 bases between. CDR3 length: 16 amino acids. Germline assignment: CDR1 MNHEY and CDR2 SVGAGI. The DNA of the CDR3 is TGTGCCAGCAGTTACACATCTAGCTCTGGGGCCAACGTCCTGACTTTC. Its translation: CASSYTSSSGANVLTF.